One T cell receptor beta chain is described in this entry. Sequencing was performed with immunoSEQ multiplex PCR; in TCRdb, only in-frame clones are kept and a portion is missing. Here the sample spans 56,000 or so clones, just under 90% being singletons. The sample originates from a study of blood T cell repertoires in COVID-19. Per the germline V gene, CDR1 is SGHTA and CDR2 is FQGTGA. The ends were cut back, 2 bases at V and 5 bases at J, with 19 bases in the middle. The CDR3 sequence is 17 residues long. The rearrangement uses TRBV7-3 and TRBJ2-1; tentatively, D is TRBD2 (7 bases). Sequencing input: peripheral blood. The source is a man in his fifties or sixties with acute or convalescent COVID-19. The CDR3 loop reads CASSLVGGGGPDNEQFF. For the CDR3, the DNA is TGTGCCAGCAGCTTAGTGGGGGGCGGGGGCCCCGACAATGAGCAGTTCTTC.